This T cell receptor beta chain emerged from a study of T cell repertoires in cytomegalovirus infection. TCRdb fed the reads into MiXCR, producing one record per CDR3 protein. The data hold about 150,000 distinct CDR3 sequences, with 20% to 30% observed a single time. Sample: PBMCs. This clonotype was sampled from a human donor in good health (CMV status not recorded). Some clones in this sample may be carry-over from other donors' samples.

Here the CDR3 DNA reads TGTGCCAGCAGCTTAGGGGTACGAGGCTACACCTTC. Protein product: CASSLGVRGYTF. The rearrangement links TRBV7-2 to TRBJ1-2; no definite D call. Trimming shortened V by 1 base and J by 8 bases, and 8 bases separated the two germline ends. The CDR3 covers 12 residues. Germline V gene data show CDR1 as SGHTA and CDR2 as FQGNSA.